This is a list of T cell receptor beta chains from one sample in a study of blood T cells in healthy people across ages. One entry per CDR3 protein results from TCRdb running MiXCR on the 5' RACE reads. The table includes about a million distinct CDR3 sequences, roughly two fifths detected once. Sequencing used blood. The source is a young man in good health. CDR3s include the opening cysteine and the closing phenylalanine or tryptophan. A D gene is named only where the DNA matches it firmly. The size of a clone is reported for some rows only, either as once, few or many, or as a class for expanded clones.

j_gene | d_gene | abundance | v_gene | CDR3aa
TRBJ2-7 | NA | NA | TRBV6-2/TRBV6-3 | CASLLGNGQYF
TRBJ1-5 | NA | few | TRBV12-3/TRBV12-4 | CASSPGGSGQPQHF
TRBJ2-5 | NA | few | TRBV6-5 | CASRPINEETQYF
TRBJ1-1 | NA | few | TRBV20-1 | CSARENSMNTEAFF
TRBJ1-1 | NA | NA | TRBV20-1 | CSASGGERTFF
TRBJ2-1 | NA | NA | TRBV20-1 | CSARQGSGNEQFF
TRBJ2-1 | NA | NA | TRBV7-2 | CAARGGSTSYNEQFF
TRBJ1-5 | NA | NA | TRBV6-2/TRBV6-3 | CASKAGGRRHQPQHF
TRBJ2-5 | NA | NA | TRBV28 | CASSLWTGETQYF
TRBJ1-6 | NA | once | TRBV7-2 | CASSLDGDINSPLHF
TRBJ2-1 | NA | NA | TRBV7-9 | CASSLARGLSRYNEQFF
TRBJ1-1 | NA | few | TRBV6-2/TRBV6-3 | CASSYTRIGPKSEAFF
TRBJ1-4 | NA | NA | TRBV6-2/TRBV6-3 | CASLDWGREKLFF
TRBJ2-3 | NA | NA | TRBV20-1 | CSANTWANTQYF
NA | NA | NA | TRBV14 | CASSPPASGHEQYF
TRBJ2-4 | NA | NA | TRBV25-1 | CASSELTGNEQYF
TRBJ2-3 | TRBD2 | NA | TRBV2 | CAARTSGSTDTQYF
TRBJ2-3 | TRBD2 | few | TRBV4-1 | CASSQAAGLYTDTQYF
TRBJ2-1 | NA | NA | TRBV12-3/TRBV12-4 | CASRKTATGSYNEQFF
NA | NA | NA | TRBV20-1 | CSAKDHEQYF
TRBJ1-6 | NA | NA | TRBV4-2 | CASSPWTEANSPLHF
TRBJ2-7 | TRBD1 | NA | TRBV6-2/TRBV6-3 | CASTQRTGALGRIHEQYF
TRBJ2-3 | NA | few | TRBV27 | CASSFGTLSTDTQYF
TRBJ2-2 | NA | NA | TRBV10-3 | CAITKAEGVNTGELFF